The clone carrying this T cell receptor (beta chain) was detected only once. The target antigen is unknown. The data belong to a study of shared clonotypes between healthy human individuals. For the study at large: CD4 naive and memory got three plates each, CD8 naive two, CD8 memory one. Broader study findings: What naive subsets generally showed was a larger estimated richness than memory subsets showed.

The study separated CD4+ cells into CD45RA+ naive and CD45RA-negative memory subsets. Germline CDR1 is SGHRS and CDR2 is YFSETQ. Trimming stripped 1 base from V and 2 bases from J, with 9 bases between. The CDR3 is 14 amino acids. Libraries were prepared by immunoSEQ multiplex PCR; TCRdb keeps only in-frame clonotypes and omits some of them. The repertoire holds some 1,100,000 clones, with roughly 74% as singletons. The source of this sequence is a man younger than 35 in good health. Some clones in this sample may be carry-over from other donors' samples. Sequencing was performed on memory CD4+ T cells from PBMCs. Subset noted: CD45RA-negative fraction. The rearrangement joins TRBV5-1 to TRBJ2-5; D not resolved. CDR3 in DNA: TGCGCCAGCAGCTTGTTGCCAGAGCAAGAGACCCAGTACTTC. Amino acids: CASSLLPEQETQYF.